This T cell receptor (beta chain) was retrieved from a study of blood T cell repertoires in COVID-19. Looking at the study overall: COVID-19 samples from acute and convalescent phases originated in the United States, Italy and Spain. From T cells, B-cell-depleted T cells, or PBMCs came the material, which was cDNA or gDNA.

The trim removed 3 bases at V and 2 bases at J, leaving 8 bases unmatched. The CDR3 loop spans 16 amino acids. Germline values: CDR1 SGHVS, CDR2 FQNEAQ. Authors' processing steps: Amplification with reference gene primers provided the estimates of nucleated cell counts. Clones were sequenced by immunoSEQ multiplex PCR, and TCRdb holds only the in-frame ones, with some missing. V and J calls and clone size are as listed in that table; D and trimming were resolved from the DNA. Of tens of thousands of clones in the sample, 75% to 90% were seen once. The gene calls are TRBV7-8 and TRBJ2-7; 9 nucleotides match TRBD1. Sequencing was done on a sample of peripheral blood. This receptor was taken from a man over 45 with active COVID-19. CDR3 loop: CASSFTGTGHPYEQYF. The CDR3 DNA sequence: TGTGCCAGCAGCTTCACCGGGACAGGGCATCCCTACGAGCAGTACTTC.